The 16 T cell receptor beta chains listed next were all sequenced from one sample in a study of cytomegalovirus exposure and HLA in healthy donors. 60 Vbeta and 13 Jbeta primers were used in PCR. TCRdb's copy holds only in-frame clones and misses some; the assay was immunoSEQ multiplex PCR. The sample includes 110,000 to 150,000 clones, about a tenth of them seen just once. The sample was PBMCs. These receptors all come from a male donor in good health and CMV-seronegative.

This clone turned up a few times. The V call is TRBV11-2, the J call TRBJ2-7; 8 bases line up with TRBD2. Germline V gene data show CDR1 as SGHAT and CDR2 as FQNNGV. The CDR3 runs 15 residues. Germline trimming cut 5 bases from V and 0 bases from J; bases unmatched to any gene: 6. This CDR3 reads CASSRLASSSYEQYF. As DNA, the CDR3 is TGTGCCAGCAGCCGACTAGCGAGTAGCTCCTACGAGCAGTACTTC.

This rearrangement joins TRBV5-1 to TRBJ1-2; 7 bases match TRBD1. The length of the CDR3 is 20 residues. Per the germline V gene, CDR1 is SGHRS and CDR2 is YFSETQ. V was clipped by 4 bases and J by 1 base; unmatched bases: 22. The CDR3, as DNA: TGCGCCAGCAGCCAAATGGGACAGACTACCCGAGAGGAAGGTAACTATGGCTACACCTTC. Translated: CASSQMGQTTREEGNYGYTF.

The gene calls are TRBV19 and TRBJ1-2, with D unresolved. The CDR3 runs 12 residues. CDR1 is LNHDA, CDR2 SQIVND, per germline (reference sequence). V was clipped by 3 bases and J by 8 bases, with 10 bases between them. The CDR3 coding sequence is TGTGCCAGTAGTATCGGGGTCGAAGGCTACACCTTC. Its translation is CASSIGVEGYTF.

In this sample, this clone turned up a few times. The chain combines TRBV13 with TRBJ2-5; a possible D gene is TRBD1 (5 bases). The germline gives CDR1 PRHDT, CDR2 FYEKMQ (reference sequence). There are 15 residues in the CDR3. Trimming removed 1 base from V and 5 bases from J, with 14 bases in between. CDR3 protein: CASSLAGRVKETQYF. The DNA for the CDR3 is TGTGCCAGCAGCTTAGCCGGCAGGGTGAAGGAGACCCAGTACTTC.

The J gene is TRBJ2-1, the V gene TRBV27; D possibly corresponds to TRBD1 (7 bases). Germline CDR1 and CDR2: MNHEY and SMNVEV (reference sequence). V gave up 3 bases and J gave up 4 bases, with 13 bases separating them. This CDR3 contains 15 residues. The chain's CDR3 is CASSFGQGGYNEQFF. In nucleotides, the CDR3 is TGTGCCAGCAGTTTCGGGCAGGGGGGATACAATGAGCAGTTCTTC.

This chain connects TRBV10-2 to TRBJ1-2, with D uncertain. V lost 0 bases and J lost 8, with 19 bases in between. The CDR3 is made up of 16 amino acids. Looked up from germline, CDR1 is WSHSY and CDR2 is SAAADI. CDR3 nucleotides: TGCGCCAGCAGTGAGTCGACAATGAAGCCATATGGGGGCTACACCTTC. Encoded protein: CASSESTMKPYGGYTF.

The chain is built from TRBV13 and TRBJ2-1; tentative D call: TRBD1 (7 bases). In germline, CDR1 is PRHDT, CDR2 FYEKMQ (reference sequence). The CDR3 has 14 residues. Trimming stripped 3 bases from V and 6 bases from J, with 12 bases between. CDR3 nucleotides: TGTGCCAGCAGCTTCGGGCAGGGGGGCAATGAGCAGTTCTTC. Translating it yields CASSFGQGGNEQFF.

This clone was seen a handful of times. The gene calls are TRBV7-3 and TRBJ2-1; 9 bases align to TRBD2. The germline V gene encodes CDR1 SGHTA and CDR2 FQGTGA. The ends lost 4 bases at V and 6 bases at J; junction bases unmatched: 10. The CDR3 has 16 amino acids. CDR3 residues: CASSSIAGVAGNEQFF. The CDR3 nucleotides are TGTGCCAGCAGCTCGATAGCGGGAGTAGCTGGCAATGAGCAGTTCTTC. The whole variable domain, filled in from reference TRBV7-3 and TRBJ2-1, reads GAGVSQTPSNKVTEKGKYVELRCDPISGHTALYWYRQSLGQGPEFLIYFQGTGAADDSGLPNDRFFAVRPEGSVSTLKIQRTERGDSAVYLCASSSIAGVAGNEQFFGPGTRLTVL.

This clone was counted a few times. The CDR3 loop reads CASSLALAGDHNEQFF. The CDR3, as DNA: TGCGCCAGCAGCTTGGCCCTAGCGGGAGATCACAATGAGCAGTTCTTC. The chain is built from TRBV5-1 and TRBJ2-1; 10 bases are shared with TRBD2. CDR3 length: 16 residues. Trimming at V came to 0 bases and at J to 5 bases, leaving 5 bases not matched to a gene. CDR1 is SGHRS, CDR2 YFSETQ, per germline.

This clone was seen more than once but under ten times. At one end, the junction sequence differs from germline, possibly due to a read error. The rearrangement joins TRBV28 to TRBJ2-1, with 10 nucleotides matching TRBD2. The germline V gene has CDR1 MDHEN and CDR2 SYDVKM. The CDR3 spans 15 residues. CDR3 loop: CASSLWTSGYNEQFF. The CDR3 DNA follows: TGTGCCAGCAGTCTATGGACTAGCGGTTACAATGAGCAGTTCTTC.

The chain couples TRBV23-1 to TRBJ2-5, with a tentative D call TRBD1 (5 bases). TRBV23-1 belongs to the ORF category, with a function that is uncertain. V shed 10 bases and J shed 7 bases, with 28 bases lying between them. The CDR3 has 16 amino acids. CDR3 sequence reads: CATTARGRRFSGTQYF. CDR3 bases: TGCGCCACCACGGCTAGGGGTAGAAGGTTCTCGGGGACCCAGTACTTC.

This clone was seen a handful of times. The V and J genes are TRBV28 and TRBJ2-4; possible D gene TRBD2, 5 bases. The CDR3 is 15 residues long. The ends were cut back, 6 bases at V and 0 bases at J, with 12 bases in the middle. CDR1 is MDHEN and CDR2 is SYDVKM in the germline V gene. CDR3 DNA: TGTGCCAGCAGCCAATCCGGGGTAGCCAAAAACATTCAGTACTTC. This codes for CASSQSGVAKNIQYF.

This chain connects TRBV19 to TRBJ1-1; TRBD1 might be the D (5 bases). The CDR3 length is 15 residues. Per the germline V gene, CDR1 is LNHDA and CDR2 is SQIVND (reference sequence). Trimming cost V 5 bases and J 3 bases, with 16 bases left between them. In nucleotides, the CDR3 is TGTGCCAGTAGTCCGGACAAGGGCACCGACACTGAAGCTTTCTTT. It is translated as CASSPDKGTDTEAFF. The variable domain in full, completed from reference TRBV19 and TRBJ1-1, reads DGGITQSPKYLFRKEGQNVTLSCEQNLNHDAMYWYRQDPGQGLRLIYYSQIVNDFQKGDIAEGYSVSREKKESFPLTVTSAQKNPTAFYLCASSPDKGTDTEAFFGQGTRLTVV.

This clone showed up just a few times. The chain links TRBV27 to TRBJ1-5, with D perhaps TRBD1 (5 bases). With 5 bases removed from V and 4 bases from J, the gap between germline ends came to 24 bases. Germline CDR1 and CDR2: MNHEY and SMNVEV (reference sequence). This CDR3 spans 18 amino acids. The CDR3, as DNA: TGTGCCAGCAGTGTTCGACCTCCGGGGACGGGGGGGAATCAGCCCCAGCATTTT. Amino acids: CASSVRPPGTGGNQPQHF.

The chain carries TRBV6-5 and TRBJ1-1, with TRBD1 matching over 7 bases. Per the germline V gene, CDR1 is MNHEY and CDR2 is SVGAGI. Losses at the gene ends were 4 bases for V and 2 bases for J; bases not matched to a gene: 7. CDR3 length: 15 residues. The CDR3 region has the DNA TGTGCCAGCAGTTCCCTGGGACAGTATAACACTGAAGCTTTCTTT. Translated, it gives CASSSLGQYNTEAFF.

The DNA of the CDR3 is TGTGCCAGCAGTTACTATCGGGGGGAGGCCAAAAACATTCAGTACTTC. Translation gives CASSYYRGEAKNIQYF. This chain connects TRBV6-5 to TRBJ2-4, with 7 positions matching TRBD2. Trimming at V came to 1 base and at J to 1 base, leaving 4 bases not matched to a gene. The CDR3 is made up of 16 amino acids. CDR1 and CDR2 (germline): MNHEY, SVGAGI.